This TCR beta chain originates from a study of T-cell reconstitution after alpha-beta-depleted transplantation in children. Between the trimmed V and J ends, which lost 2 bases and 4 bases, there was a span of 15 bases. The CDR3 has 15 amino acids. CDR1 and CDR2 (germline): DFQATT, SNEGSKA (reference sequence). This clonotype was recorded at least ten times. This sample's TCRbeta library carried unique molecular identifier barcodes. TCRdb processed the PCR reads anew with MiXCR; each CDR3 protein has one entry. The table lists 600,000 to 700,000 distinct CDR3 sequences, 16% of them singletons, with 0.85% to 1.3% in the top ten.

The chain couples TRBV20-1 to TRBJ2-1, with D possibly matching TRBD2 (6 bases). This sequence was found in a human donor who donated a stem cell graft to a child with acute myeloid leukemia. The sequences come from PBMCs from the stem cell graft donor, collected from the stem cell graft. CDR3 coding DNA: TGCAGTGCTAGATACACCGGGACTGAATACAATGAGCAGTTCTTC. Encoded protein: CSARYTGTEYNEQFF.